This TCR beta chain emerged from a study of memory CD4+ T cells and cytomegalovirus serostatus. This CDR3 is 15 amino acids long. Per germline, CDR1 SGHTA and CDR2 FQGNSA. The V gene lost 1 base and the J gene lost 10 bases, with 17 bases spanning the gap. TCRdb's table, derived via immunoSEQ multiplex PCR, lists solely in-frame clones and lacks some. The table includes 35,000 to 45,000 clones, around three quarters detected once. The sort gate was single viable CD3+CD4+CD8-CD45RO+ cells for memory CD4+ T cells. The rearrangement uses TRBV7-2 and TRBJ1-5; TRBD1 is a possible D gene (6 bases). Specimen: memory CD4+ T cells from blood. The clonotype comes from an adult in good health and CMV-seronegative. CDR3: CASSLVDRGVQPQHF. The CDR3, as DNA: TGTGCCAGCAGCTTAGTGGACAGAGGCGTTCAACCCCAGCATTTT. Together with reference TRBV7-2 and TRBJ1-5, the CDR3 gives the full variable domain: GAGVSQSPSNKVTEKGKDVELRCDPISGHTALYWYRQSLGQGLEFLIYFQGNSAPDKSGLPSDRFSAERTGGSVSTLTIQRTQQEDSAVYLCASSLVDRGVQPQHFGDGTRLSIL.